Below, 13 T cell receptor beta chains from the same sample are listed, as sequenced in a study of blood T cells in healthy people across ages. It was with a sample-barcoded 5' primer and a J-beta primer mix that a second PCR of about 7 to 12 cycles was run. TCRdb passed the 5' RACE reads through MiXCR, listing each CDR3 protein once. The sample contains 870,000 or so distinct CDR3 sequences, about 30% of which appear only once. The specimen was blood. These receptors were collected from a woman over 75 in good health.

This clonotype occurred many times. This CDR3 reads CATSRGGLVNPYF. CDR3 DNA sequence: TGTGCCACCAGCAGAGGAGGGCTAGTGAATCCGTATTTT. The rearrangement uses TRBV15 and TRBJ2-3, with a possible D match to TRBD2 (5 bases). CDR1 and CDR2 from the germline V gene are LNHNV and YYDKDF (reference sequence). The CDR3 runs 13 residues. V was clipped by 1 base and J by 14 bases, with 16 bases between them.

This clonotype was counted at least ten times. The V and J genes are TRBV3-1 and TRBJ2-3; tentative D call: TRBD1 (5 bases). Deletions cut 1 base from V and 6 bases from J, with 8 bases between. This CDR3 region has 13 residues. The germline V gene encodes CDR1 LGHDT and CDR2 YNNKEL (reference sequence). CDR3 amino acids: CASSQVGPDTQYF. Written as DNA, the CDR3 is TGTGCCAGCAGCCAAGTGGGGCCCGATACGCAGTATTTT.

A single count supports this clonotype. It may be a read error: a sequence one base away is much more abundant. The chain has TRBV20-1 and TRBJ2-5; D is uncertain. The J call is uncertain, as TRBJ2-1 better fits the DNA end. The CDR3 has 12 amino acids. CDR1 is DFQATT and CDR2 is SNEGSKA in the germline V gene (reference sequence). CDR3 in amino acids: CSATQVQETQFF. The CDR3 nucleotides are TGCAGTGCCACGCAGGTCCAAGAGACCCAGTTCTTC.

Note on this clonotype: A much larger clone differs from this one at a single base, so this may be a read error. The chain joins TRBV29-1 to TRBJ2-7; TRBD1 agrees at 8 bases. Trimming cost V 4 bases and J 7 bases; bases outside gene matches: 9. The V gene's germline CDR1 is SQVTM and CDR2 ANQGSEA. This CDR3 comprises 13 residues. The CDR3 loop reads CSVGGQAYNEQYF. The CDR3 bases are TGCAGCGTTGGGGGACAGGCGTACAATGAGCAGTACTTC.

This clonotype has only a few counts. This chain uses TRBV28 with TRBJ1-2, with 7 positions matching TRBD1. The CDR3 sequence is 13 residues long. CDR1 and CDR2 from the germline V gene are MDHEN and SYDVKM. V dropped 5 bases and J dropped 8; count of bases not matched to a gene: 8. As DNA, the CDR3 is TGTGCCAGCAGTCCCCGACAGGGTTGGGGCTACACCTTC. It codes for CASSPRQGWGYTF.

This clonotype was counted between two and nine times. This chain links TRBV6-2 or TRBV6-3 with TRBJ2-3, with 7 bases lining up with TRBD2. CDR3 length: 14 residues. J gave up 6 bases and V 10 bases, and 13 bases lay outside the gene matches. CDR1 is MNHEY and CDR2 is SVGEGT in the germline V gene. As DNA, the CDR3 is TGTGCCAAGTGGGGGAGGGCGGACGTGGATACGCAGTATTTT. This translates into CAKWGRADVDTQYF.

This clonotype appeared many times. V is TRBV4-2 and J is TRBJ2-7; D unresolved. The CDR3 covers 13 residues. Trimming left V 0 bases short and J 4 bases short, with 7 bases between. CDR1 LGHNA and CDR2 YNFKEQ come from the germline V gene. The CDR3 loop reads CASSQDIGYEQYF. DNA of the CDR3: TGTGCCAGCAGCCAAGATATAGGGTACGAGCAGTACTTC.

This clonotype was observed at least ten times. The chain links TRBV2 to TRBJ2-3; TRBD1 agrees at 8 bases. The germline CDR1 and CDR2 sequences are SNHLY and FYNNEI. V was pared by 5 bases and J by 8 bases, with 9 bases of the junction left unmatched. This CDR3 has 14 residues. This CDR3 is CASSPGTGVSTQYF. The CDR3 nucleotides are TGTGCCAGCAGTCCCGGGACAGGTGTCAGTACGCAGTATTTT.

This clonotype was recorded many times. A read error may be the cause here, since a much bigger clone is one base away. This chain joins TRBV12-3 or TRBV12-4 and TRBJ2-5; D remains ambiguous. The CDR3 is made up of 14 amino acids. Deletions cut 1 base from V and 11 bases from J, with 17 bases between. The CDR3, as DNA: TGTGCCAGCAGTTTAGACGGGCGTCGTAATGAGCAGTACTTC. It translates to CASSLDGRRNEQYF.

This clonotype has a handful of counts. This rearrangement joins TRBV6-6 to TRBJ2-1; 12 bases agree with TRBD2. Germline assignment: CDR1 MNHNY and CDR2 SVGAGI (reference sequence). J gave up 7 bases and V 5 bases, and 6 bases lay outside the gene matches. The CDR3 loop spans 15 amino acids. The CDR3 bases are TGTGCCAGCAGTAGACTAGCGGGGGAACTAAATGAGCAGTTCTTC. This translates into CASSRLAGELNEQFF.

J is TRBJ1-6 and V is TRBV12-3 or TRBV12-4; a weak D match, TRBD1 (5 bases). V lost 2 bases to trimming and J lost 7 bases, with 12 bases between them. The CDR3 extends over 15 amino acids. The CDR3 DNA sequence: TGTGCCAGCAGTTTAAAAGTCAGGGCAAATTCACCCCTCCACTTT. Translating it yields CASSLKVRANSPLHF.

This chain uses TRBV6-6 with TRBJ2-2; TRBD2 matches 10 bases. The J segment lost 0 bases and the V segment lost 7 bases, leaving 5 bases of the junction unmatched. This CDR3 comprises 16 residues. The germline gives CDR1 MNHNY, CDR2 SVGAGI (reference sequence). The CDR3 loop reads CASTPSGGSNTGELFF. CDR3 coding DNA: TGTGCCAGCACGCCTAGCGGGGGCTCGAACACCGGGGAGCTGTTTTTT.

Many counts were recorded for this clonotype. The CDR3 DNA reads as TGTGCCAGCAGCCATCGTCGGACTAGGGGAGATACGCAGTATTTT. Protein: CASSHRRTRGDTQYF. The chain recombines TRBV3-1 with TRBJ2-3; 7 bases are a match to TRBD2. This CDR3 region has 15 residues. Germline V gives CDR1 LGHDT, CDR2 YNNKEL (reference sequence). The V and J ends lost 3 bases and 5 bases, in that order; junction bases with no gene match: 8.